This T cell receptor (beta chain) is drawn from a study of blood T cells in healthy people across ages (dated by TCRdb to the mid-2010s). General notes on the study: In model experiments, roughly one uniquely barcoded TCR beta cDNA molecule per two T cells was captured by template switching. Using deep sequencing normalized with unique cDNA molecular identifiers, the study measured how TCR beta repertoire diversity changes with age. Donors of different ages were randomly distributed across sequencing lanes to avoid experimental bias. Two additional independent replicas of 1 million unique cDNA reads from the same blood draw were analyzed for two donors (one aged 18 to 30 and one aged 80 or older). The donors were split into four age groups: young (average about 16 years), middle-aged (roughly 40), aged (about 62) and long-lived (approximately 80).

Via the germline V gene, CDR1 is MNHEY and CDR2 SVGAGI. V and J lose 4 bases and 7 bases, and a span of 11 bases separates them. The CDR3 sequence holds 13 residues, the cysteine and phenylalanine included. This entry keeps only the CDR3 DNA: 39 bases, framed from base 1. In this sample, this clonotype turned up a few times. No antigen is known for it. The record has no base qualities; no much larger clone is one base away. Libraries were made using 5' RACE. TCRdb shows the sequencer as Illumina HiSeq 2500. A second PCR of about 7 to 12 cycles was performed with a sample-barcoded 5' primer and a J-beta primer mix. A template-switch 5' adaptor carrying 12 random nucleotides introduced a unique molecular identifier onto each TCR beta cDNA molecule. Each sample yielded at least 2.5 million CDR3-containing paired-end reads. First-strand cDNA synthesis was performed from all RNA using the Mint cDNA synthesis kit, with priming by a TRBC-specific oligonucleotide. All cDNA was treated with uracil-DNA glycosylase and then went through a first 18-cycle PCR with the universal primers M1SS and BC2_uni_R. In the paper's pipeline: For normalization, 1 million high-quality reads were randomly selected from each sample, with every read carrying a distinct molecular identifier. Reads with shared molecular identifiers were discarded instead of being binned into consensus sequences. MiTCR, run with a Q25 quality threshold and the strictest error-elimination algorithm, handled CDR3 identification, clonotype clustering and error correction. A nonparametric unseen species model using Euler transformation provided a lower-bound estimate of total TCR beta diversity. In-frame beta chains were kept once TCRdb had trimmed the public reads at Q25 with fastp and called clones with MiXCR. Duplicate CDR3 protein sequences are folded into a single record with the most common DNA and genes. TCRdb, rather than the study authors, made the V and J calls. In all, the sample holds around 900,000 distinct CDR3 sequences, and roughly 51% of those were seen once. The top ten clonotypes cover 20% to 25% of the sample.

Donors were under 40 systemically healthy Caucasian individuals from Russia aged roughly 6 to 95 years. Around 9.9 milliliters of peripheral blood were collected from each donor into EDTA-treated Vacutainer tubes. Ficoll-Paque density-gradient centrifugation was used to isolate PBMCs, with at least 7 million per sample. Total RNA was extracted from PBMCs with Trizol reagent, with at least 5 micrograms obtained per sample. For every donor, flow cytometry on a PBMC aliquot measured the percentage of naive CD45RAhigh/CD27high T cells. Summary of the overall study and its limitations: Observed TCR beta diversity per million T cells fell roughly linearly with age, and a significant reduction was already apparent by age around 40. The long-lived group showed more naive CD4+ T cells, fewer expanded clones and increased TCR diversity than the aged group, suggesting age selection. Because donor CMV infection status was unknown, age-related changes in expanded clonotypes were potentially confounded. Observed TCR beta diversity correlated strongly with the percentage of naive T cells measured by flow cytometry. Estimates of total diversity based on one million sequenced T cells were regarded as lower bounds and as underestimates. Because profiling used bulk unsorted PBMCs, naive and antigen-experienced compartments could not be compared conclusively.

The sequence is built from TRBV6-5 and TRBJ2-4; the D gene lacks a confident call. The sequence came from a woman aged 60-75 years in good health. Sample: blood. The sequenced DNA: TGTGCCAGCAGTTCACTTCCCAGGAACATTCAGTACTTC. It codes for CASSSLPRNIQYF.